This is a list of T cell receptor beta chains from one sample in a study of control samples from healthy donors and cancer patients. Produced via immunoSEQ multiplex PCR; TCRdb's table is partial and in-frame only. The data hold around 94,000 clones, with approximately 93% observed a single time. The sequencing input was blood. Receptors originate from a woman aged 25-40 years in good health. The CDR3 runs from the conserved cysteine through the conserved F or W. Each record gives: clone size, J gene, D gene, V gene, CDR3 DNA, CDR3 protein. A D gene is named only where the DNA matches it firmly. A row's size may be missing; if present it is once, few, many or a size class.

>-|TRBJ1-5|-|TRBV2
TGTGCCAGCAGTGTGGCAGGCAATCAGCCCCAGCATTTT
CASSVAGNQPQHF
>-|TRBJ1-2|-|TRBV6-5
TGTGCCAGCAGGACTGGGGGGGGATACTATGGCTACACCTTC
CASRTGGGYYGYTF
>-|TRBJ1-1|-|TRBV5-4
TGTGCCAGCAGCCCTACCCAAACGAACACTGAAGCTTTCTTT
CASSPTQTNTEAFF
>once|TRBJ2-7|-|TRBV5-6
TGTGCCAGCAGCTTCTCGACAGAATACGAGCAGTACTTC
CASSFSTEYEQYF
>-|TRBJ1-1|-|TRBV6-6
TGTGCCAGCAGTTACTCGACAGCTGAAGCTTTCTTT
CASSYSTAEAFF
>-|TRBJ1-1|-|TRBV11-2
TGTGCCAGCAGCTCCCGGGGGCCCGGGGTGAACACTGAAGCTTTCTTT
CASSSRGPGVNTEAFF
>once|TRBJ1-2|-|TRBV25-1
TGTGCCAGCAGTGAAGAAACCTATGGCTACACCTTC
CASSEETYGYTF
>-|TRBJ2-2|-|TRBV5-6
TGTGCCAGCAGCCGGGATAACACGAACACCGGGGAGCTGTTTTTT
CASSRDNTNTGELFF
>-|TRBJ1-5|TRBD1|TRBV10-3
TGTGCCATCAGTGAGTCTGACAGGGCCCTCCAGCCCCAGCATTTT
CAISESDRALQPQHF
>-|TRBJ2-2|-|TRBV6-5
TGTGCCAGCACCTTAGACAGAAACACCGGGGAGCTGTTTTTT
CASTLDRNTGELFF
>-|TRBJ2-3|-|TRBV28
TGTGCCAGCAGTTTCCGGGGGGCCACAGATACGCAGTATTTT
CASSFRGATDTQYF
>-|TRBJ1-5|-|TRBV18
TGTGCCAGCTCACCCGGGCAGGACCTGTATATGTCCAGGGGTCAGCCCCAGCATTTT
CASSPGQDLYMSRGQPQHF
>-|TRBJ1-2|-|TRBV19
TGTGCCAGTAGTATGCAGCCCTCGGCTGGGGGCTACACCTTC
CASSMQPSAGGYTF
>-|TRBJ1-1|-|TRBV11-3
TGTGCCAGCAGCTTCGCCAGCAACACTGAAGCTTTCTTT
CASSFASNTEAFF
>-|TRBJ2-1|-|TRBV9
TGTGCCAGCACTACCAGGGGGGACGACTACAATGAGCAGTTCTTC
CASTTRGDDYNEQFF
>-|TRBJ2-5|-|TRBV6-6
TGTGCCAGCAGTTACTATCAGTACCAAGAGACCCAGTACTTC
CASSYYQYQETQYF
>-|TRBJ2-1|-|TRBV7-8
TGTGCCAGCAGCGGGCGGACGCTCTACAATGAGCAGTTCTTC
CASSGRTLYNEQFF
>-|TRBJ2-5|TRBD1|TRBV30
TGTGCCTGGAGTAGGGGGACAGGGGAAGAGACCCAGTACTTC
CAWSRGTGEETQYF
>few|TRBJ2-1|TRBD2|TRBV29-1
TGCAGCGTTGAAGGCGGGAGCTCCTACAATGAGCAGTTCTTC
CSVEGGSSYNEQFF
>-|TRBJ2-5|-|TRBV27
TGTGCCAGCAGTTCTCAAAGGGGTGGAGAGACCCAGTACTTC
CASSSQRGGETQYF
>-|TRBJ1-1|-|TRBV29-1
TGCAGCGCCGACCAGGGTCGTGAAGCTTTCTTT
CSADQGREAFF
>few|TRBJ2-4|TRBD1|TRBV5-6
TGTGCCAGCAGCAAGACAGGGGTCGATAACATTCAGTACTTC
CASSKTGVDNIQYF
>-|TRBJ1-5|-|TRBV27
TGTGCCAGCAGGGAAAACAGGGTTAGCAATCAGCCCCAGCATTTT
CASRENRVSNQPQHF
>-|TRBJ1-2|-|TRBV10-3
TGTGCCATCAGTGAGTCCTTAGGACTGTATGGCTACACCTTC
CAISESLGLYGYTF
>-|TRBJ1-5|-|TRBV2
TGTGCCAGCAGTGCCCAGACCGGTAACAATCAGCCCCAGCATTTT
CASSAQTGNNQPQHF
>-|TRBJ1-5|-|TRBV19
TGTGCCTCCGGGGGGGGCAATCAGCCCCAGCATTTT
CASGGGNQPQHF
>-|TRBJ1-2|-|TRBV2
TGTGCCAGCAAGAGCCAGGCACTTAACTATGGCTACACCTTC
CASKSQALNYGYTF
>-|TRBJ2-7|-|TRBV4-1
TGCGCCAGCAGCCAAGCACCGACCCTAACCTACGAGCAGTACTTC
CASSQAPTLTYEQYF
>once|TRBJ1-5|TRBD1|TRBV10-3
TGTGCCAGCAGGACAGGTGATAGCAATCAGCCCCAGCATTTT
CASRTGDSNQPQHF
>-|TRBJ2-5|TRBD1|TRBV7-2
TGTGCCAGCAGCTTATACAGGGGGCAACGAGGGACCCAGTACTTC
CASSLYRGQRGTQYF
>-|TRBJ1-4|TRBD1|TRBV29-1
TGCAGCGTCCAGACACAGGGGGAGGAAAAACTGTTTTTT
CSVQTQGEEKLFF
>few|TRBJ2-1|TRBD2|TRBV5-1
TGCGCCAGCAGCTTGGATGTTAGCGGGGTGGGTAATGAGCAGTTCTTC
CASSLDVSGVGNEQFF
>-|TRBJ2-1|-|TRBV11-2
TGTGCCAGCAGCTTACGGGCCAATTATTACAATGAGCAGTTCTTC
CASSLRANYYNEQFF
>-|TRBJ2-1|-|TRBV19
TGTGCCAGTAGTCCACACCCCTCGGGCAGGTCAAATGAGCAGTTCTTC
CASSPHPSGRSNEQFF
>-|TRBJ1-1|-|TRBV5-4
TGTGCCAGCAGAGAGGGAGGGTACACTGAAGCTTTCTTT
CASREGGYTEAFF
>-|TRBJ1-5|-|TRBV7-9
TGTGCCAGCAGCTTAGGTTCGAGTCAGCCCCAGCATTTT
CASSLGSSQPQHF
>-|TRBJ2-1|-|TRBV6-5
TGTGCCAGCAGTTTAGCGAAACCCTACAATGAGCAGTTCTTC
CASSLAKPYNEQFF
>-|TRBJ2-5|-|TRBV18
TGTGCCAGCTCACCCGGGGGAAGGCGAGAGACCCAGTACTTC
CASSPGGRRETQYF
>-|TRBJ2-6|-|TRBV15
TGTGCCACCAGCAGAGGGATCGGGCGCTCTGGGGCCAACGTCCTGACTTTC
CATSRGIGRSGANVLTF
>-|TRBJ2-5|TRBD1|TRBV27
TGTGCCAGCAGTTTATCTCCATGGGCGGGACAGGGAGTGTCAAAAGAGACCCAGTACTTC
CASSLSPWAGQGVSKETQYF
>-|TRBJ2-5|-|TRBV5-1
TGCGCCAGCAGCTTGGGTCGCCAAGAGACCCAGTACTTC
CASSLGRQETQYF
>-|TRBJ1-6|-|TRBV11-2
TGTGCCAGCAGCTTAGGGGGACTTTTTCACTCACCCCTCCACTTT
CASSLGGLFHSPLHF
>-|TRBJ2-1|TRBD2|TRBV2
TGTGCCAGCAGTCATCGGACTAGCGGGGGGTACAATGAGCAGTTCTTC
CASSHRTSGGYNEQFF
>-|TRBJ1-1|-|TRBV2
TGTGCCAGCAGCGACCTAGGACAGACAGCTTTCTTT
CASSDLGQTAFF
>-|TRBJ1-1|TRBD1|TRBV11-3
TGTGCCAGCAGCGATATAGGGACAGACCTTAACACTGAAGCTTTCTTT
CASSDIGTDLNTEAFF
>-|TRBJ1-1|-|TRBV3-1/TRBV3-2
TGTGCCAGCAGCCAAGAGGGCAGCAACACTGAAGCTTTCTTT
CASSQEGSNTEAFF
>-|TRBJ1-2|TRBD1|TRBV27
TGTGCCAGCAGTTCAGGGGGCGGACTGGGCTATGGCTACACCTTC
CASSSGGGLGYGYTF
>-|TRBJ1-2|-|TRBV2
TGTGCCAGCAGTCTAAAGGGTGATAACTATGGCTACACCTTC
CASSLKGDNYGYTF
>-|TRBJ1-3|-|TRBV28
TGTGCCAGCAGTCTTTTGGGTGATGGAAACACCATATATTTT
CASSLLGDGNTIYF
>-|TRBJ2-7|TRBD1|TRBV5-1
TGCGCCAGCAATCCGGACAGGGGGAACTACGAGCAGTACTTC
CASNPDRGNYEQYF
>-|TRBJ1-6|-|TRBV5-1
TGCGCCAGCAGCTTGGTAGCACAGGGAGGCAATTCACCCCTCCACTTT
CASSLVAQGGNSPLHF